This TCR beta chain was observed in a study of blood T cell repertoires in COVID-19. Study information: Sample material is recorded as cDNA or gDNA derived from T cells, B-cell-depleted T cells, or PBMCs.

Original processing methods: Amplification of reference gene primers provided the estimated nucleated cell counts. Method: immunoSEQ multiplex PCR; TCRdb's copy keeps in-frame clones and lacks some. That table furnishes V, J and clone size, whereas the DNA furnished D and trimming. This sample has 160,000 or so clones, with approximately 80% found just once. The CDR3 consists of 13 residues. Germline lookup yields CDR1 SGHNT and CDR2 YYREEE (reference sequence). As regards this clone: Compared with germline, one end of the junction differs, possibly owing to a read error.

This chain links TRBV5-4 with TRBJ1-1; tentatively, D is TRBD1 (6 bases). Sequencing input: PBMCs or T cells enriched from blood (not recorded which). This receptor was obtained from a woman in her sixties who had recovered from COVID-19. The CDR3 coding sequence is TGTGCCAGCAGCTTGGAAGGGTTAAACCAGGGGATCTTT. Translating it yields CASSLEGLNQGIF.